Below, 18 T cell receptor beta chains from the same sample are listed, as sequenced in a study of OX40 agonist ivuxolimab in advanced cancers. The repertoire was sequenced with immunoSEQ multiplex PCR; TCRdb's copy has only in-frame clones and lacks some. The sample carries about 48,000 clones, approximately 86% recorded once. Source: CD4+ or CD8+ T cells sorted from blood, taken in a trial of the OX40 agonist ivuxolimab. The receptors here all came from an adult with an advanced solid tumor such as melanoma, head and neck, liver or kidney cancer.

The chain links TRBV5-4 to TRBJ2-1; 10 nucleotides agree with TRBD2. CDR3 length: 15 amino acids. Trimming took 2 bases from V and 5 from J; bases not matched to a gene: 4. Per the germline V gene, CDR1 is SGHNT and CDR2 is YYREEE (reference sequence). In DNA form, the CDR3 reads TGTGCCAGCAGCTTAAGCGGGGGGGCGCACAATGAGCAGTTCTTC. It translates to CASSLSGGAHNEQFF.

As regards this clone: Relative to the germline gene, one junction end is altered; a read error may explain this. This rearrangement joins TRBV7-7 to TRBJ2-5; tentatively, D is TRBD1 or TRBD2 (6 bases each). The CDR3 covers 16 residues. Germline-derived CDR1 and CDR2 are SSHAT and FNYEAQ (reference sequence). In DNA, the CDR3 is TGTGCTAGCAGCTTAGCAGCCGGGGGCAAGGTAGAGACCCAGTACTTC. Protein sequence: CASSLAAGGKVETQYF.

The rearrangement links TRBV4-2 to TRBJ1-1; possible D gene TRBD1, 6 bases. The V end was cut by 1 base, the J end by 0 bases, with 15 bases between. The length of the CDR3 is 17 residues. CDR1 is LGHNA, CDR2 YNFKEQ, per germline. CDR3 in DNA: TGTGCCAGCAGCCAAGGGCATGTGGGGGGCATGAACACTGAAGCTTTCTTT. This translates into CASSQGHVGGMNTEAFF.

The V call is TRBV19, the J call TRBJ1-4; D gene uncertain. Trimming took 3 bases from V and 2 from J, leaving 7 bases between them. The CDR3 covers 14 residues. Germline V gives CDR1 LNHDA, CDR2 SQIVND (reference sequence). CDR3 in amino acids: CASSIWATNEKLFF. For the CDR3, the DNA is TGTGCCAGTAGTATTTGGGCCACTAATGAAAAACTGTTTTTT.

The chain joins TRBV25-1 to TRBJ2-7; D remains ambiguous. The CDR3 is 13 residues long. V lost 4 bases and J 6 bases, leaving 13 bases between the germline ends. Germline CDR1 reads MGHDK; CDR2 reads SYGVNS. Here the CDR3 reads CASSAWALSEQYF. CDR3 sequence (DNA): TGTGCCAGCAGTGCCTGGGCCTTGAGCGAGCAGTACTTC.

The chain carries TRBV5-1 and TRBJ2-7; unclear D gene. Germline loops: CDR1 SGHRS, CDR2 YFSETQ. The V gene lost 4 bases and the J gene lost 0 bases, with 11 bases spanning the gap. The CDR3 contains 14 residues. CDR3 in DNA: TGCGCCAGCAGCCCTACATCAAGCTCCTACGAGCAGTACTTC. It yields the protein CASSPTSSSYEQYF.

This chain uses TRBV19 with TRBJ1-2; 8 positions match TRBD1. J lost 0 bases, V lost 4 bases, and 1 base had no gene match. Germline CDR1 reads LNHDA; CDR2 reads SQIVND (reference sequence). CDR3 length: 14 amino acids. The CDR3 nucleotides are TGTGCCAGTAGTAGACAGGGGACTAACTATGGCTACACCTTC. This codes for CASSRQGTNYGYTF.

The V call is TRBV7-2, the J call TRBJ2-7; the match to TRBD2 covers 12 bases. J was trimmed by 4 bases and V by 1 base; bases with no gene match: 8. CDR3 length: 17 residues. Germline lookup yields CDR1 SGHTA and CDR2 FQGNSA. The CDR3, as DNA: TGTGCCAGCAGCTTAGGCCCCTCTAGCGGGGGGGCTTACGAGCAGTACTTC. Translating it yields CASSLGPSSGGAYEQYF.

Concerning this clone: The same CDR3 can be traced to other DNA sequences in this sample. CDR3 nucleotide sequence: TGTGCCAGCAGTCCAGACAGGACCACTAGCAATCAGCCCCAGCATTTT. Translated: CASSPDRTTSNQPQHF. This rearrangement joins TRBV6-6 to TRBJ1-5; D is perhaps TRBD1 (6 bases). CDR3 length: 16 residues. With 5 bases removed from V and 0 bases from J, the gap between germline ends came to 14 bases. Germline values: CDR1 MNHNY, CDR2 SVGAGI (reference sequence).

The count of this clone is one. The gene calls are TRBV11-2 and TRBJ2-1; 12 bases agree with TRBD2. Germline CDR1 SGHAT, CDR2 FQNNGV. The CDR3 totals 14 residues. Trimming removed 7 bases from V and 7 bases from J; junction bases left unmatched: 5. Here the CDR3 reads CASNRLAGVNEQFF. The CDR3 coding sequence is TGTGCCAGCAATCGACTAGCGGGGGTTAATGAGCAGTTCTTC.

The V call is TRBV6-5, the J call TRBJ1-2, with a weak D call TRBD1 (5 bases). CDR1 and CDR2 (germline): MNHEY, SVGAGI. The CDR3 loop spans 11 amino acids. Trimming removed 8 bases from V and 7 bases from J, with 11 bases in between. The CDR3 spells CASGGSGGYTF. The CDR3 region has the DNA TGTGCCAGCGGGGGGAGTGGTGGCTACACCTTC.

The V call is TRBV27, the J call TRBJ2-5; perhaps TRBD1 as D (5 bases). This CDR3 region has 15 residues. CDR1 is MNHEY and CDR2 is SMNVEV in the germline V gene (reference sequence). V lost 5 bases, J lost 5 bases, and 18 bases lay in between. The CDR3 is CASSPLLGGAETQYF. DNA of the CDR3: TGTGCCAGCAGTCCCCTGCTAGGTGGGGCGGAGACCCAGTACTTC.

The V call is TRBV11-2, the J call TRBJ2-3, with D possibly being TRBD2 (5 bases). V lost 5 bases to trimming and J lost 2 bases, with 17 bases between them. The CDR3 extends over 16 amino acids. Germline V gene lookup returns CDR1 SGHAT and CDR2 FQNNGV. This chain's CDR3 is CASSPQIASYTDTQYF. The CDR3 coding sequence is TGTGCCAGCAGCCCGCAAATAGCGTCCTACACAGATACGCAGTATTTT.

The V call is TRBV5-8, the J call TRBJ1-3; D is uncertain. Trimming shortened V by 4 bases and J by 0 bases, and 14 bases separated the two germline ends. This CDR3 is 16 amino acids long. CDR1 SGHTS and CDR2 YDEGEE come from the germline V gene. The CDR3 loop is CASSRLTVSSGNTIYF. CDR3 nucleotides: TGTGCCAGCAGCCGTCTGACGGTGAGCTCTGGAAACACCATATATTTT.

V usage is TRBV6-6 and J usage is TRBJ1-1; tentatively, D is TRBD1 (6 bases). Germline assignment: CDR1 MNHNY and CDR2 SVGAGI (reference sequence). The CDR3 is 14 residues long. Trimming took 6 bases from V and 1 from J, leaving 12 bases between them. CDR3: CASRDRTENTEAFF. DNA of the CDR3: TGTGCCAGCAGGGACCGGACAGAGAACACTGAAGCTTTCTTT.

This rearrangement joins TRBV2 to TRBJ2-3, with D possibly being TRBD2 (6 bases). The CDR3 runs to 15 residues. Germline values: CDR1 SNHLY, CDR2 FYNNEI. V was trimmed by 6 bases and J by 3 bases, leaving 16 bases between them. CDR3 sequence: CASSTRDSQTDTQYF. CDR3 DNA: TGTGCCAGCAGCACCCGGGACTCCCAAACAGATACGCAGTATTTT.

The chain recombines TRBV29-1 with TRBJ1-1; 8 bases line up with TRBD1. Germline CDR1 reads SQVTM; CDR2 reads ANQGSEA. With 5 bases clipped from V and 5 bases from J, the junction kept 4 bases outside the gene matches. The CDR3 sequence is 12 residues long. The CDR3 bases are TGCAGCGTTTCAAGACAGGGGACTGAAGCTTTCTTT. This gives the protein CSVSRQGTEAFF.

This clone was recorded a few times. The chain is built from TRBV27 and TRBJ2-2; TRBD2 agrees at 7 bases. The junction had 4 bases not matched to a gene; V was cut back by 8 bases and J by 1 base. From germline, CDR1 is MNHEY and CDR2 SMNVEV (reference sequence). This CDR3 spans 14 amino acids. The CDR3 DNA is TGTGCCAGCCAACTAGCGAGGAACACCGGGGAGCTGTTTTTT. Encoded protein: CASQLARNTGELFF.